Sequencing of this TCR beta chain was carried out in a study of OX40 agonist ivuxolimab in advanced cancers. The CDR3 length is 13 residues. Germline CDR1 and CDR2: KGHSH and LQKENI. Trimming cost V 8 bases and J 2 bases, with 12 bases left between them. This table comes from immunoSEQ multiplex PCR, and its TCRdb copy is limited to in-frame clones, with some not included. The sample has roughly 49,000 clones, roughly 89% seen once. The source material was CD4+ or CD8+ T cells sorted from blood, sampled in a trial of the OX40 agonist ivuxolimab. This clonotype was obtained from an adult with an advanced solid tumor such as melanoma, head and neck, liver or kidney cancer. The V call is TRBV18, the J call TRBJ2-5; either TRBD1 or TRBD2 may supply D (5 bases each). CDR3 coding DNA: TGTGCCAGCCAAGGGACGGATCAAGAGACCCAGTACTTC. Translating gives CASQGTDQETQYF.